The rows below give T cell receptor beta chains drawn from one sample of a study of OX40 agonist ivuxolimab in advanced cancers. Sequenced by immunoSEQ multiplex PCR; TCRdb stores in-frame clones only, minus some. Of more than 55,000 clones in the sample, roughly nine tenths are singletons; the top ten hold approximately 0.8%. Sequenced here: CD4+ or CD8+ T cells sorted from blood, sampled in a trial of the OX40 agonist ivuxolimab. The source is an adult with an advanced solid tumor such as melanoma, head and neck, liver or kidney cancer. CDR3s include the opening cysteine and the closing phenylalanine or tryptophan. The D gene is left open where the match is weak. Clone size appears in some rows only: once, few, many, or a class for an expanded clone.

CDR3 DNA: TGCAGTGCTAGGAAACAAGAGACCCAGTACTTC
CDR3 protein: CSARKQETQYF
V gene: TRBV20-1
D gene: -
clone size: -
J gene: TRBJ2-5

CDR3 DNA: TGTGCCAGCAGTAGGACAGGGGGTGGCTATGGCTACACCTTC
CDR3 protein: CASSRTGGGYGYTF
V gene: TRBV6-5
D gene: TRBD1
clone size: -
J gene: TRBJ1-2

CDR3 DNA: TGTGCCAGCAGCTGGAGCGGGATGAGCACAGATACGCAGTATTTT
CDR3 protein: CASSWSGMSTDTQYF
V gene: TRBV7-6
D gene: TRBD2
clone size: -
J gene: TRBJ2-3

CDR3 DNA: TGTGCCAGCAGCTTGGAAGGTAGCGCGTCGCTGAAGACCCAGTACTTC
CDR3 protein: CASSLEGSASLKTQYF
V gene: TRBV5-5
D gene: -
clone size: -
J gene: TRBJ2-5

CDR3 DNA: TGCGCCAGCAGCCCTGGAGGCTTCTCCTACGAGCAGTACTTC
CDR3 protein: CASSPGGFSYEQYF
V gene: TRBV5-1
D gene: -
clone size: -
J gene: TRBJ2-7

CDR3 DNA: TGTGCCAGCTCACCACCGAGCCGGACAGGGGGCACTGAAGCTTTCTTT
CDR3 protein: CASSPPSRTGGTEAFF
V gene: TRBV18
D gene: TRBD1
clone size: -
J gene: TRBJ1-1

CDR3 DNA: TGCGCCAGCAGCTTGAGGACAGGAACTCTGAACACTGAAGCTTTCTTT
CDR3 protein: CASSLRTGTLNTEAFF
V gene: TRBV5-1
D gene: TRBD1
clone size: -
J gene: TRBJ1-1

CDR3 DNA: TGTGCCAGCACCTTGCAGGGGCGATTTTCCTACGAGCAGTACTTC
CDR3 protein: CASTLQGRFSYEQYF
V gene: TRBV6-5
D gene: -
clone size: -
J gene: TRBJ2-7

CDR3 DNA: TGCAGCGTTGAAGATCGGCAGGGGAACACTGAAGCTTTCTTT
CDR3 protein: CSVEDRQGNTEAFF
V gene: TRBV29-1
D gene: -
clone size: medium-sized
J gene: TRBJ1-1

CDR3 DNA: TGTGCCAGCAGAGCCGGACTAGCCACAGATACGCAGTATTTT
CDR3 protein: CASRAGLATDTQYF
V gene: TRBV2
D gene: TRBD2
clone size: -
J gene: TRBJ2-3

CDR3 DNA: TGCGCCAGCAGCGACCAAGACAGGAACAAACTGTTTTTT
CDR3 protein: CASSDQDRNKLFF
V gene: TRBV5-1
D gene: -
clone size: -
J gene: TRBJ1-4

CDR3 DNA: TGTGCCCGAACCAGTGGACGGAATTCACCCCTCCACTTT
CDR3 protein: CARTSGRNSPLHF
V gene: TRBV30
D gene: -
clone size: once
J gene: TRBJ1-6

CDR3 DNA: TGTGCCAGTAGTATCAGAGTTTTTGGCTCCTACGAGCAGTACTTC
CDR3 protein: CASSIRVFGSYEQYF
V gene: TRBV19
D gene: -
clone size: -
J gene: TRBJ2-7

CDR3 DNA: TGTGCCAGCAGAGGGACAGGGGCTCCCTATGGCTACACCTTC
CDR3 protein: CASRGTGAPYGYTF
V gene: TRBV2
D gene: TRBD1
clone size: once
J gene: TRBJ1-2

CDR3 DNA: TGCGCCAGCAGCTTGACGGGACAGGGAAACTATGGCTACACCTTC
CDR3 protein: CASSLTGQGNYGYTF
V gene: TRBV5-1
D gene: TRBD1
clone size: -
J gene: TRBJ1-2

CDR3 DNA: TGCGCCAGCAGTCAATCGGAAAAGTCTAGCACAGATACGCAGTATTTT
CDR3 protein: CASSQSEKSSTDTQYF
V gene: TRBV23-1
D gene: -
clone size: once
J gene: TRBJ2-3

CDR3 DNA: TGCGCCAGCAGCTTAAGCCCAAACACTGAAGCTTTCTTT
CDR3 protein: CASSLSPNTEAFF
V gene: TRBV5-1
D gene: -
clone size: once
J gene: TRBJ1-1

CDR3 DNA: TGTGCCAGCAGTGAAGGGTGGACGGCACCCCTCCACTTT
CDR3 protein: CASSEGWTAPLHF
V gene: TRBV2
D gene: -
clone size: few
J gene: TRBJ1-6

CDR3 DNA: TGTGCCTGGGAAGAGACAGGGATGAACACTGAAGCTTTCTTT
CDR3 protein: CAWEETGMNTEAFF
V gene: TRBV30
D gene: TRBD1
clone size: -
J gene: TRBJ1-1

CDR3 DNA: TGCGCCAGCGGCCCGGACGGATTTAACACTGAAGCTTTCTTT
CDR3 protein: CASGPDGFNTEAFF
V gene: TRBV5-1
D gene: -
clone size: -
J gene: TRBJ1-1

CDR3 DNA: TGTGCCAGCAGCTCGTTGACAGGGTCTAATGAAAAACTGTTTTTT
CDR3 protein: CASSSLTGSNEKLFF
V gene: TRBV7-8
D gene: TRBD1
clone size: -
J gene: TRBJ1-4

CDR3 DNA: TGTGCCAGCAGCTACGTCCCCGGGACAAATGAAAAACTGTTTTTT
CDR3 protein: CASSYVPGTNEKLFF
V gene: TRBV9
D gene: -
clone size: -
J gene: TRBJ1-4

CDR3 DNA: TGTGCCAGCAGCTTGAGAGCGGGAATGAGCAATGAGCAGTTCTTC
CDR3 protein: CASSLRAGMSNEQFF
V gene: TRBV7-9
D gene: TRBD2
clone size: once
J gene: TRBJ2-1

CDR3 DNA: TGTGCTAGCAGCTTAGGGCCAGGACAGGGGTACGCGCAGTACTTC
CDR3 protein: CASSLGPGQGYAQYF
V gene: TRBV7-7
D gene: TRBD1
clone size: -
J gene: TRBJ2-7

CDR3 DNA: TGCAGCGCTGCGGGCAGGGCGGGCACAGATACGCAGTATTTT
CDR3 protein: CSAAGRAGTDTQYF
V gene: TRBV29-1
D gene: -
clone size: -
J gene: TRBJ2-3

CDR3 DNA: TGTGCCAGCAGCCCCAGGACTAGCGGGGGCAATGAGCAGTTCTTC
CDR3 protein: CASSPRTSGGNEQFF
V gene: TRBV11-2
D gene: TRBD2
clone size: -
J gene: TRBJ2-1

CDR3 DNA: TGTGCCAGCAGCTTTGTGGGGGGTACTAGCGGGAGGGTGTACGAGCAGTACTTC
CDR3 protein: CASSFVGGTSGRVYEQYF
V gene: TRBV12-1
D gene: -
clone size: -
J gene: TRBJ2-7

CDR3 DNA: TGTGCCAGCAGTTTTTCGACGTTCGGAGGCTACACCTTC
CDR3 protein: CASSFSTFGGYTF
V gene: TRBV27
D gene: -
clone size: once
J gene: TRBJ1-2

CDR3 DNA: TGTGCCACCAGCAGAGTTAGCCGCCAGGGTAAAGAGACCCAGTACTTC
CDR3 protein: CATSRVSRQGKETQYF
V gene: TRBV15
D gene: -
clone size: -
J gene: TRBJ2-5

CDR3 DNA: TGTGCCAGCCGCGCGGACAGGGAGCGCGAGCAGTACTTC
CDR3 protein: CASRADREREQYF
V gene: TRBV2
D gene: TRBD1
clone size: -
J gene: TRBJ2-7

CDR3 DNA: TGTGCCAGCAGCTTAGTTCTGGTGGGGAATTCACCCCTCCACTTT
CDR3 protein: CASSLVLVGNSPLHF
V gene: TRBV11-2
D gene: -
clone size: -
J gene: TRBJ1-6

CDR3 DNA: TGTGCCAGCAGCTTGACCAACAATGAGCAGTTCTTC
CDR3 protein: CASSLTNNEQFF
V gene: TRBV7-2
D gene: -
clone size: -
J gene: TRBJ2-1

CDR3 DNA: TGTGCCAGCAGCATCCCCAGGGGGATGAACACTGAAGCTTTCTTT
CDR3 protein: CASSIPRGMNTEAFF
V gene: TRBV7-8
D gene: TRBD1
clone size: -
J gene: TRBJ1-1

CDR3 DNA: TGCGCCAGCAGACCGGACCGGAACGCGGGAGGCTACACCTTC
CDR3 protein: CASRPDRNAGGYTF
V gene: TRBV4-3
D gene: -
clone size: -
J gene: TRBJ1-2

CDR3 DNA: TGTGCCAGCAGCACAATCGGGACACCCTACGAGCAGTACTTC
CDR3 protein: CASSTIGTPYEQYF
V gene: TRBV9
D gene: -
clone size: -
J gene: TRBJ2-7

CDR3 DNA: TGTGCCAGCAGCCCCCTGGGACTTGGGGTCAACACCGGGGAGCTGTTTTTT
CDR3 protein: CASSPLGLGVNTGELFF
V gene: TRBV11-2
D gene: -
clone size: once
J gene: TRBJ2-2

CDR3 DNA: TGTGCCAGCAGACAGGGTCGGTACGAGCAGTACTTC
CDR3 protein: CASRQGRYEQYF
V gene: TRBV6-1
D gene: -
clone size: -
J gene: TRBJ2-7

CDR3 DNA: TGTGCCTGGACCGGGGGCAGGGGGGTCCTTGAGACCCAGTACTTC
CDR3 protein: CAWTGGRGVLETQYF
V gene: TRBV30
D gene: -
clone size: -
J gene: TRBJ2-5

CDR3 DNA: TGTGCCAGCAGTGAAGCGCCTTTGGACACTGAAGCTTTCTTT
CDR3 protein: CASSEAPLDTEAFF
V gene: TRBV6-1
D gene: -
clone size: -
J gene: TRBJ1-1

CDR3 DNA: TGTGCCAGCAGCTTGACAGGGCGCGGCGAAAAACTGTTTTTT
CDR3 protein: CASSLTGRGEKLFF
V gene: TRBV5-4
D gene: -
clone size: -
J gene: TRBJ1-4